One and the same sample provided the 27 T cell receptor beta chains below, sequenced in a study of regulatory T cells in long-lasting Graves disease. Assembly of TCR beta libraries relied on iRepertoire HTBI primers together with Arm-PCR of CDR3 regions. TCRdb redid the calling of the multiplex PCR reads with MiXCR, one entry per CDR3 protein. This sample has about 620,000 distinct CDR3 sequences, with under 20% found just once. Time point denoted: newly diagnosed GD, antithyroid drugs for less than 3 months. PBMCs were the source of the RNA used for TCR sequencing. Separately, the same data were catalogued under a study of T cells in Graves' hyperthyroidism and ophthalmopathy.

Sequenced material: peripheral blood mononuclear cells (PBMCs), taken at new diagnosis, from a patient treated with antithyroid drugs. These receptors were collected from a young woman with Graves disease.

The chain is built from TRBV20-1 and TRBJ2-5; D is possibly TRBD2 (7 bases). CDR3 size: 16 residues. Per the germline V gene, CDR1 is DFQATT and CDR2 is SNEGSKA (reference sequence). V dropped 0 bases and J dropped 6 bases, with 20 bases sitting between them. CDR3 bases: TGCAGTGCTAGAGAGACCCTTTCTGGGGGGGCGAAGACCCAGTACTTC. This sequence encodes CSARETLSGGAKTQYF.

This chain uses TRBV25-1 with TRBJ2-3; no reliable D call. This CDR3 has 14 amino acids. V lost 5 bases to trimming and J lost 6 bases, with 15 bases between them. CDR1 MGHDK and CDR2 SYGVNS come from the germline V gene. The CDR3 nucleotides are TGTGCCAGCAGTCTCCGAAACAGTGGGGATACGCAGTATTTT. Translated: CASSLRNSGDTQYF.

This clonotype was seen at least ten times. The rearrangement links TRBV6-5 to TRBJ2-7; the D gene is possibly TRBD1 (6 bases). The CDR3 totals 17 residues. V gave up 4 bases and J gave up 2 bases, with 21 bases separating them. Germline V gene lookup returns CDR1 MNHEY and CDR2 SVGAGI. The CDR3 spells CASSFRPGAVETYEQYF. The CDR3 bases are TGTGCCAGCAGTTTCAGACCAGGGGCCGTGGAGACCTACGAGCAGTACTTC.

This clonotype came up many times. The CDR3 region has the DNA TGTGCCAGCAGTTACTCGCTCCAACCGACAGGGGCGGAGAAACTGTTTTTT. Amino acids: CASSYSLQPTGAEKLFF. This chain links TRBV6-2 or TRBV6-3 with TRBJ1-4, with TRBD1 identical over 8 bases. This CDR3 is built from 17 residues. Germline V gene sequence: CDR1 MNHEY, CDR2 SVGEGT. Trimming at V came to 0 bases and at J to 11 bases, leaving 14 bases not matched to a gene.

This clonotype was seen only a few times. The chain couples TRBV6-1 to TRBJ2-1; TRBD1 is a possible D gene (6 bases). Trimming took 5 bases from V and 10 from J, leaving 12 bases between them. The CDR3 length is 12 residues. Germline V gene data show CDR1 as MNHNS and CDR2 as SASEGT. The CDR3 spells CASSQGQYEQFF. The CDR3 coding sequence is TGTGCCAGCAGTCAAGGACAGTACGAGCAGTTCTTC.

This rearrangement joins TRBV19 to TRBJ1-5; 7 bases are a match to TRBD1. The CDR3 is 16 amino acids. Germline values: CDR1 LNHDA, CDR2 SQIVND (reference sequence). The junction had 11 bases not matched to a gene; V was cut back by 5 bases and J by 4 bases. The CDR3 region has the DNA TGTGCCAGTAGTCGGGGGGACAGACAAAGAAATCAGCCCCAGCATTTT. Translating it yields CASSRGDRQRNQPQHF.

In its sample, this clonotype was seen a few times. V and J are TRBV7-9 and TRBJ1-1, with 9 nucleotides matching TRBD1. V was clipped by 5 bases and J by 0 bases; unmatched bases: 7. Per the germline V gene, CDR1 is SEHNR and CDR2 is FQNEAQ (reference sequence). This CDR3 region has 16 residues. The CDR3 coding sequence is TGTGCCAGCAGCGTGTGGACAGGGGTCATGAACACTGAAGCTTTCTTT. Its translation: CASSVWTGVMNTEAFF.

A few counts support this clonotype. The chain has TRBV20-1 and TRBJ1-3; 7 nucleotides align to TRBD1. The junction had 15 bases not matched to a gene; V was cut back by 6 bases and J by 7 bases. The CDR3 runs 15 residues. Germline CDR1 reads DFQATT; CDR2 reads SNEGSKA (reference sequence). CDR3 protein: CSARPDRQPVNTIYF. CDR3 DNA sequence: TGCAGTGCAAGGCCGGACAGGCAACCCGTGAACACCATATATTTT.

CDR3 sequence: CASSLALGGASSYEQYF. The CDR3, as DNA: TGTGCCAGCAGCTTAGCGCTGGGCGGGGCTAGCTCCTACGAGCAGTACTTC. The rearrangement links TRBV7-2 to TRBJ2-7; tentatively, D is TRBD2 (6 bases). Germline V gene sequence: CDR1 SGHTA, CDR2 FQGNSA. Trimming removed 0 bases from V and 0 bases from J, with 15 bases in between. There are 17 residues in the CDR3. Full variable domain (missing parts from reference TRBV7-2 and TRBJ2-7): GAGVSQSPSNKVTEKGKDVELRCDPISGHTALYWYRQSLGQGLEFLIYFQGNSAPDKSGLPSDRFSAERTGGSVSTLTIQRTQQEDSAVYLCASSLALGGASSYEQYFGPGTRLTVT.

This clonotype was counted at least ten times. This chain joins TRBV20-1 and TRBJ1-5; the D is unclear. CDR1 and CDR2 from the germline V gene are DFQATT and SNEGSKA (reference sequence). This CDR3 comprises 14 residues. V was trimmed by 0 bases and J by 4 bases, leaving 10 bases between them. CDR3 region: CSAREGGSNQPQHF. CDR3 nucleotides: TGCAGTGCTAGAGAAGGCGGGAGTAATCAGCCCCAGCATTTT.

In this sample, this clonotype turned up many times. This sequence joins TRBV20-1 and TRBJ2-5; D remains unclear. In germline, CDR1 is DFQATT, CDR2 SNEGSKA (reference sequence). The V end was cut by 4 bases, the J end by 2 bases, with 11 bases between. The CDR3 is 13 amino acids. CDR3 bases: TGCAGTGCTACCGCTGACTTACAAGAGACCCAGTACTTC. Translating gives CSATADLQETQYF.

Ten or more counts support this clonotype. J is TRBJ2-7 and V is TRBV28; TRBD2 aligns across 9 bases. V shed 5 bases and J 3 bases; nucleotides not matched to a gene: 11. Germline V gives CDR1 MDHEN, CDR2 SYDVKM. There are 16 residues in the CDR3. The CDR3 DNA sequence: TGTGCCAGCAGTCCCTGGGGTAGCGGGAGCCTCTACGAGCAGTACTTC. This sequence encodes CASSPWGSGSLYEQYF.

The sample holds one count of this clonotype. This sequence may be a read error, since a much larger clone differs from it by one base. The V call is TRBV6-1, the J call TRBJ2-1, with no clear D. V gave up 5 bases and J gave up 3 bases, with 5 bases separating them. Germline values: CDR1 MNHNS, CDR2 SASEGT. This CDR3 is 12 amino acids long. The CDR3 loop is CASSIYYNEQFF. CDR3 DNA: TGTGCCAGCAGTATATACTACAATGAGCAGTTCTTC.

On this clonotype: Relative to the germline gene, one junction end is altered; a read error may explain this. As DNA, the CDR3 is TGTGCCAGCAGCTCGGTAGGGATGTTTTTGAACACTGAAGCTTTCTTT. Residues: CASSSVGMFLNTEAFF. The chain combines TRBV5-1 with TRBJ1-1; no firm D call. The CDR3 has 16 residues. CDR1 and CDR2 from the germline V gene are SGHRS and YFSETQ. The variable domain in full, completed from reference TRBV5-1 and TRBJ1-1, reads KAGVTQTPRYLIKTRGQQVTLSCSPISGHRSVSWYQQTPGQGLQFLFEYFSETQRNKGNFPGRFSGRQFSNSRSEMNVSTLELGDSALYLCASSSVGMFLNTEAFFGQGTRLTVV.

This clonotype was seen many times. The gene calls are TRBV5-1 and TRBJ1-1; D perhaps matches TRBD1 (6 bases). CDR1 and CDR2 from the germline V gene are SGHRS and YFSETQ. The CDR3 is 14 amino acids. Trimming shortened V by 3 bases and J by 5 bases, and 14 bases separated the two germline ends. The CDR3, as DNA: TGCGCCAGCAGCTGGCAGGGGATGGGGACTGAAGCTTTCTTT. Translating gives CASSWQGMGTEAFF.

This clonotype has more than one count but fewer than ten. CDR3 protein: CASMGTGESYGYTF. CDR3 bases: TGTGCCAGCATGGGGACAGGGGAATCTTATGGCTACACCTTC. The chain recombines TRBV13 with TRBJ1-2; 10 nucleotides agree with TRBD1. Germline trimming cut 7 bases from V and 5 bases from J; bases unmatched to any gene: 7. Germline V CDR1 and CDR2: PRHDT, FYEKMQ (reference sequence). The CDR3 loop spans 14 amino acids.

The chain recombines TRBV20-1 with TRBJ2-1; no firm D call. Trimming removed 5 bases at V and 0 bases at J, with 11 bases between. This CDR3 comprises 14 residues. Per germline, CDR1 DFQATT and CDR2 SNEGSKA (reference sequence). DNA for the CDR3: TGCAGTGCTCGGTCGGTATACTCCTACAATGAGCAGTTCTTC. The encoded protein is CSARSVYSYNEQFF.

This clonotype appeared many times. This chain uses TRBV18 with TRBJ1-1; D may be TRBD1 (5 bases). CDR3 length: 15 amino acids. The germline V and J ends were trimmed by 6 bases and 0 bases, with 14 bases remaining between them. Germline V gene data show CDR1 as KGHSH and CDR2 as LQKENI. CDR3 nucleotides: TGTGCCAGCTCTTCGGGGCGGGGTATGAACACTGAAGCTTTCTTT. Encoded protein: CASSSGRGMNTEAFF.

In its sample, this clonotype was seen many times. V usage is TRBV7-9 and J usage is TRBJ2-1; D is perhaps TRBD1 (6 bases). The CDR3 is made up of 14 amino acids. In germline, CDR1 is SEHNR, CDR2 FQNEAQ (reference sequence). V lost 0 bases to trimming and J lost 10 bases, with 13 bases between them. Written as DNA, the CDR3 is TGTGCCAGCAGCTTAGCTAGTTTTGGACAGGAGCAGTTCTTC. As protein: CASSLASFGQEQFF.

The chain carries TRBV6-1 and TRBJ2-1, with D perhaps TRBD1 or TRBD2 (5 bases each). Germline lookup yields CDR1 MNHNS and CDR2 SASEGT. CDR3 length: 14 residues. The V gene lost 5 bases and the J gene lost 4 bases, with 12 bases spanning the gap. CDR3 DNA sequence: TGTGCCAGCAGTCCCGACAGCGGTTACAATGAGCAGTTCTTC. Its protein product is CASSPDSGYNEQFF.

With regard to this clonotype: The missing conserved phenylalanine or tryptophan at the end of this CDR3 makes a read error likely. The J gene is TRBJ2-2, the V gene TRBV9, with D tentatively TRBD2 (6 bases). The ends were cut back, 0 bases at V and 8 bases at J, with 11 bases in the middle. This CDR3 region has 14 residues. The germline CDR1 and CDR2 sequences are SGDLS and YYNGEE. CDR3 coding DNA: TGTGCCAGCAGCGTAGCAGGCGGGATGGGGGAGCTGTTTTAT. Its protein product is CASSVAGGMGELFY.

This clonotype was seen at least ten times. The chain joins TRBV20-1 to TRBJ2-7; D remains ambiguous. Germline CDR1 reads DFQATT; CDR2 reads SNEGSKA (reference sequence). Trimming cost V 5 bases and J 3 bases, with 8 bases left between them. The CDR3 length is 11 residues. CDR3 nucleotides: TGCAGTGCTGGTCTGGGCTACGAGCAGTACTTC. Its protein product is CSAGLGYEQYF.

This clonotype was recorded a few times. The rearrangement joins TRBV4-1 to TRBJ1-1; maybe TRBD1 (5 bases). The CDR3 loop spans 15 amino acids. The germline V and J ends were trimmed by 0 bases and 4 bases, with 12 bases remaining between them. Germline V gene sequence: CDR1 MGHRA, CDR2 YSYEKL. The CDR3 coding sequence is TGCGCCAGCAGCCAAGACAGGGCTTCTGTCACTGAAGCTTTCTTT. Translated: CASSQDRASVTEAFF.

This clonotype was counted many times. The V call is TRBV7-3, the J call TRBJ2-1, with TRBD2 matching over 8 bases. The CDR3 is 14 residues long. J gave up 10 bases and V 2 bases, and 7 bases lay outside the gene matches. Germline V lookup: CDR1 SGHTA, CDR2 FQGTGA. The chain's CDR3 is CASSLGRGGYEQFF. The CDR3 DNA reads TGTGCCAGCAGCTTAGGCCGGGGGGGGTACGAGCAGTTCTTC. Full variable domain (remainder filled in from reference TRBV7-3 and TRBJ2-1): GAGVSQTPSNKVTEKGKYVELRCDPISGHTALYWYRQSLGQGPEFLIYFQGTGAADDSGLPNDRFFAVRPEGSVSTLKIQRTERGDSAVYLCASSLGRGGYEQFFGPGTRLTVL.

This clonotype turned up a few times. One end of the junction is discordant with germline, which a read error may explain. The rearrangement uses TRBV20-1 and TRBJ2-7; 8 bases match TRBD1. The CDR3 loop spans 15 amino acids. The germline V gene has CDR1 DFQATT and CDR2 SNEGSKA (reference sequence). CDR3 sequence reads: CSARDTGGHSYERYF. The CDR3 DNA follows: TGCAGTGCTAGAGATACAGGGGGGCACTCCTACGAGCGGTACTTC.

J is TRBJ2-7 and V is TRBV28; D is tentatively TRBD1 or TRBD2 (5 bases each). This CDR3 contains 14 residues. The V end was cut by 1 base, the J end by 3 bases, with 10 bases between. Germline assignment: CDR1 MDHEN and CDR2 SYDVKM. As DNA, the CDR3 is TGTGCCAGCAGTTTATTCGGGGCCAACTACGAGCAGTACTTC. Translating it yields CASSLFGANYEQYF.

The table lists this clonotype with many counts. This chain links TRBV20-1 with TRBJ1-2; no reliable D call. CDR3 length: 12 amino acids. Trimming removed 3 bases from V and 8 bases from J, with 13 bases in between. Per the germline V gene, CDR1 is DFQATT and CDR2 is SNEGSKA (reference sequence). The CDR3 nucleotides are TGCAGTGCTAGTACGGGCCTCGGAGGCTACACCTTC. Translating gives CSASTGLGGYTF.